The entry below gives a single T cell receptor beta chain sequence along with its context. The data originate from a study of beta chain features in type 1 diabetes. For the study at large: When patients were set against healthy donors, age, gender and cell yields were similar.

V lost 6 bases, J lost 3 bases, and 4 bases stayed unmatched. Per the germline V gene, CDR1 is SNHLY and CDR2 is FYNNEI. The CDR3 consists of 13 residues. Sorting that relied on CD45RO/CCR7/CD25/CD127/CD95/CD27 yielded CD4+ naive, central memory, regulatory and stem cell-like memory cells. What was sequenced were expressed TCRB transcripts, since all of the isolated RNA had been reverse transcribed. Clones were sequenced by immunoSEQ multiplex PCR, and TCRdb holds only the in-frame ones, with some missing. Seen here are 140,000 to 150,000 clones, about 10% observed once, and the top ten hold under 1.5%.

What was sequenced was naive CD4+ T cells from blood. The origin of this receptor is a man in his late teens or twenties in good health. The chain employs TRBV2 and TRBJ2-5, with 7 bases fitting TRBD1. The CDR3 DNA is TGTGCCAGCAGGATAACAGGGGAAGAGACCCAGTACTTC. As protein: CASRITGEETQYF.